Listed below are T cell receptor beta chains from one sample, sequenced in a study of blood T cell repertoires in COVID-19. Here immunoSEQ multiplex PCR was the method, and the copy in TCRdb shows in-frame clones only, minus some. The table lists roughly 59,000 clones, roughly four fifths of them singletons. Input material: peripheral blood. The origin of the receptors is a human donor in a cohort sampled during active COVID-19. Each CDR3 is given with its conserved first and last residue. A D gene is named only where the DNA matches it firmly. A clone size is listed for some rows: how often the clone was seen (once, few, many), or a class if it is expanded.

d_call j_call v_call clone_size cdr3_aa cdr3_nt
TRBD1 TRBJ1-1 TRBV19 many CASSIIAGGTEAFF TGTGCCAGTAGTATTATAGCAGGGGGCACTGAAGCTTTCTTT
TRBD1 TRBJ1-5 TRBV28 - CASSSGQGASQPQHF TGTGCCAGCAGTTCGGGACAGGGGGCTTCTCAGCCCCAGCATTTT
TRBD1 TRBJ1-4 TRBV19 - CASDSGLGQAEKLFF TGTGCCAGCGACTCGGGCCTTGGACAGGCTGAAAAACTGTTTTTT
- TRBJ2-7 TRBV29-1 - CSVRGRVEQYF TGCAGCGTTCGCGGCAGGGTCGAGCAGTACTTC
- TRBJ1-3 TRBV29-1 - CSVDARGSGNTIYF TGCAGCGTTGACGCGCGAGGGTCCGGAAACACCATATATTTT
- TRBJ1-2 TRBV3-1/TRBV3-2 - CASSQVRVGGGYTF TGTGCCAGCAGCCAAGTGAGGGTAGGCGGTGGCTACACCTTC
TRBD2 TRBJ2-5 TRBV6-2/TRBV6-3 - CASSSTSGSLGTQYF TGTGCCAGCAGCTCGACTAGCGGGAGTCTGGGGACCCAGTACTTC
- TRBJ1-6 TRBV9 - CASSAGPNNSPLHF TGTGCCAGCAGCGCGGGTCCCAATAATTCACCCCTCCACTTT
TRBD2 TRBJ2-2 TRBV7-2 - CASSFWTSGSGELFF TGTGCCAGCAGCTTTTGGACTAGCGGGAGTGGGGAGCTGTTTTTT
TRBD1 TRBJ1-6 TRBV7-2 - CASKRDRDYNSPLHF TGTGCCAGCAAACGGGACAGGGACTATAATTCACCCCTCCACTTT
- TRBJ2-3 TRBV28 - CASGKGVSTDTQYF TGTGCCAGCGGAAAGGGGGTTTCCACAGATACGCAGTATTTT
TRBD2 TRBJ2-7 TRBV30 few CAWSVQAGAYEQYF TGTGCCTGGAGTGTGCAAGCGGGAGCCTACGAGCAGTACTTC
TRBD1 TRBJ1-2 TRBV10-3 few CAISDVPGQGYGYTF TGTGCCATCAGTGACGTTCCGGGACAGGGATATGGCTACACCTTC
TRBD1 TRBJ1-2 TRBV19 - CASSIGQAYYGYTF TGTGCCAGTAGTATCGGACAGGCTTACTATGGCTACACCTTC
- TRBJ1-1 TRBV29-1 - CSGRTNEFRDTEAFF TGCAGCGGTCGGACTAATGAGTTTAGGGACACTGAAGCTTTCTTT
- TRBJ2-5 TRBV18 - CASSPSRNQETQYF TGTGCCAGCTCACCGTCTAGGAACCAAGAGACCCAGTACTTC
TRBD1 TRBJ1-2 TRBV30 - CAWSGQGNYGYTF TGTGCCTGGAGTGGACAGGGAAACTATGGCTACACCTTC
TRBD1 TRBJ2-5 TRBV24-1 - CATSDLDRGRQETQYF TGTGCCACCAGTGATCTTGACAGGGGGCGGCAAGAGACCCAGTACTTC
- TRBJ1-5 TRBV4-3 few CASSQEEGGNQPQHF TGCGCCAGCAGCCAAGAAGAAGGGGGTAATCAGCCCCAGCATTTT
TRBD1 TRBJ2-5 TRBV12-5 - CASGLVGTGGQETQYF TGTGCTAGTGGTTTGGTAGGGACAGGAGGTCAAGAGACCCAGTACTTC
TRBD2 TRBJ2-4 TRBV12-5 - CASALRGGFRQAPSQSQYF TGTGCTAGTGCCCTCCGGGGGGGATTCAGACAGGCGCCAAGTCAAAGTCAGTACTTC
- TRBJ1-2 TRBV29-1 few CSVGTANYGYTF TGCAGCGTTGGGACAGCTAACTATGGCTACACCTTC
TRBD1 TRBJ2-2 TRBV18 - CASSSTGQPNTGELFF TGTGCCAGCTCATCGACGGGACAGCCTAACACCGGGGAGCTGTTTTTT
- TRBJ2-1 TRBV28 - CASSGMKGVGEQFF TGTGCCAGCAGCGGTATGAAGGGGGTGGGTGAGCAGTTCTTC
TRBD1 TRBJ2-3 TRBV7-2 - CASSIPERDSDTDTQYF TGTGCCAGCAGTATCCCCGAAAGGGACAGTGACACAGATACGCAGTATTTT
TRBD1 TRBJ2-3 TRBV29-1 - CSGDRGGTDTQYF TGCAGCGGAGACAGGGGCGGCACAGATACGCAGTATTTT
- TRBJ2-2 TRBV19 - CASSNFGELFF TGTGCCAGTAGTAACTTCGGGGAGCTGTTTTTT
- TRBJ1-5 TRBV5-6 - CASSLWQGGGQPQHF TGTGCCAGCAGCTTGTGGCAGGGAGGGGGTCAGCCCCAGCATTTT
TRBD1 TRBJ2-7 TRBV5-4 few CASSLSWTGADEQYF TGTGCCAGCAGCTTGAGTTGGACAGGGGCGGACGAGCAGTACTTC
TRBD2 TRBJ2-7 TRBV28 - CASSLLAGGVSYEQYF TGTGCCAGCAGTCTACTAGCGGGAGGTGTCTCCTACGAGCAGTACTTC